The 18 T cell receptor beta chains presented below share a single source sample, sequenced in a study of T cell clones after liver transplantation. The table came from immunoSEQ multiplex PCR; TCRdb's copy has only in-frame clones and leaves some out. There are roughly 100,000 clones in the sample; approximately 78% occur only once, and 0.85% to 1% lies in the top ten. The material was CD4+ T cells from blood, obtained before liver transplant. The source is a human donor who received a liver transplant.

The V call is TRBV5-1, the J call TRBJ1-4; 9 positions match TRBD1. In germline, CDR1 is SGHRS, CDR2 YFSETQ. The V and J ends lost 4 bases and 7 bases, in that order; junction bases with no gene match: 5. The CDR3 spans 14 residues. The CDR3 is CASSQQGASEKLFF. The CDR3 coding sequence is TGCGCCAGCAGCCAACAGGGGGCCTCTGAAAAACTGTTTTTT. Full variable domain (rest looked up from reference TRBV5-1 and TRBJ1-4): KAGVTQTPRYLIKTRGQQVTLSCSPISGHRSVSWYQQTPGQGLQFLFEYFSETQRNKGNFPGRFSGRQFSNSRSEMNVSTLELGDSALYLCASSQQGASEKLFFGSGTQLSVL.

This clone was recorded a few times. This chain joins TRBV14 and TRBJ2-3, with no clear D. The CDR3 is made up of 12 amino acids. The ends were cut back, 4 bases at V and 7 bases at J, with 9 bases in the middle. Per the germline V gene, CDR1 is SGHDN and CDR2 is FVKESK. In DNA form, the CDR3 reads TGTGCCAGCAGCCGGAACTGGAATACGCAGTATTTT. Residues: CASSRNWNTQYF.

The chain combines TRBV29-1 with TRBJ1-4; weak D call: TRBD1 (5 bases). The germline gives CDR1 SQVTM, CDR2 ANQGSEA. The V end lost 4 bases, the J end lost 3 bases, and 9 bases lay between the germline ends. The CDR3 consists of 13 residues. This CDR3 reads CSVGWGANEKLFF. The CDR3 DNA reads as TGCAGCGTTGGTTGGGGGGCTAATGAAAAACTGTTTTTT.

The chain is built from TRBV6-5 and TRBJ2-5; 9 bases agree with TRBD1. CDR1 is MNHEY and CDR2 is SVGAGI in the germline V gene. Trimming removed 2 bases from V and 6 bases from J; junction bases left unmatched: 7. This CDR3 region has 15 residues. The CDR3, as DNA: TGTGCCAGCAGTTACCTAGGGACAGGGACGAAGACCCAGTACTTC. Its protein product is CASSYLGTGTKTQYF.

This clone was seen a handful of times. The CDR3 protein is CASSSFGTGGSEQYF. The CDR3 region has the DNA TGTGCCAGCAGCTCCTTCGGGACAGGGGGTTCCGAGCAGTACTTC. V and J are TRBV11-2 and TRBJ2-7, with TRBD1 matching 11 bases. Germline trimming cut 4 bases from V and 6 bases from J; bases unmatched to any gene: 8. Germline assignment: CDR1 SGHAT and CDR2 FQNNGV. The CDR3 spans 15 residues.

The chain employs TRBV14 and TRBJ2-1, with 8 bases aligning to TRBD2. Germline lookup yields CDR1 SGHDN and CDR2 FVKESK. CDR3 length equals 19 residues. V lost 6 bases and J lost 4; bases outside the gene matches: 20. CDR3: CASSWAFKQSGGMYNEQFF. In nucleotides, the CDR3 is TGTGCCAGCAGTTGGGCTTTCAAGCAAAGCGGGGGCATGTACAATGAGCAGTTCTTC.

V is TRBV5-6 and J is TRBJ1-5, with no clear D. V lost 4 bases to trimming and J lost 2 bases, with 13 bases between them. The CDR3 contains 15 residues. CDR1 and CDR2 (germline): SGHDT, YYEEEE. Here the CDR3 reads CASSPGVQGNQPQHF. In nucleotides, the CDR3 is TGTGCCAGCAGCCCTGGGGTTCAGGGCAATCAGCCCCAGCATTTT.

The rearrangement uses TRBV10-1 and TRBJ2-7; a weak D match, TRBD1 (6 bases). Trimming removed 2 bases from V and 4 bases from J, with 15 bases in between. Germline values: CDR1 WNHNN, CDR2 SYGVQD (reference sequence). The CDR3 consists of 15 residues. The CDR3 loop reads CASSEGAGDAYEQYF. The CDR3 nucleotides read TGCGCCAGCAGTGAGGGCGCAGGGGACGCTTACGAGCAGTACTTC.

This chain connects TRBV29-1 to TRBJ1-1; tentatively, D is TRBD1 (6 bases). CDR3 length equals 13 residues. CDR1 and CDR2 from the germline V gene are SQVTM and ANQGSEA. V lost 4 bases, J lost 4 bases, and 13 bases lay in between. The CDR3 region has the DNA TGCAGCGTTGGTCCTGAGGGGGGCACTGAAGCTTTCTTT. This encodes CSVGPEGGTEAFF.

J is TRBJ2-3 and V is TRBV4-3; D may match TRBD1 or TRBD2 (5 bases each). Trimming shortened V by 4 bases and J by 0 bases, and 17 bases separated the two germline ends. The CDR3 has 17 amino acids. CDR1 is LGHNA, CDR2 YSLEER, per germline. The DNA for the CDR3 is TGCGCCAGCAGCCTCCTCTCGAGGGACCGGAGCACAGATACGCAGTATTTT. Encoded protein: CASSLLSRDRSTDTQYF.

The CDR3 loop is CASSALAGGRADTQYF. DNA for the CDR3: TGTGCCAGCAGCGCCCTAGCGGGGGGCCGGGCAGATACGCAGTATTTT. The V gene is TRBV7-2, the J gene TRBJ2-3; 11 bases are shared with TRBD2. Trimming at V came to 5 bases and at J to 4 bases, leaving 8 bases not matched to a gene. The germline V gene encodes CDR1 SGHTA and CDR2 FQGNSA. The CDR3 length is 16 residues.

The genes are TRBV19 and TRBJ2-1; the D is unclear. CDR3 length: 11 amino acids. From germline, CDR1 is LNHDA and CDR2 SQIVND (reference sequence). The V end was cut by 3 bases, the J end by 6 bases, with 3 bases between. CDR3 loop: CASSILNEQFF. In DNA, the CDR3 is TGTGCCAGTAGTATTCTCAATGAGCAGTTCTTC.

The chain employs TRBV5-1 and TRBJ2-7, with D possibly TRBD2 on 5 matching bases. Germline CDR1 reads SGHRS; CDR2 reads YFSETQ. Trimming pared 4 bases from V and 0 bases from J, leaving 5 bases between. This CDR3 spans 12 amino acids. CDR3 sequence (DNA): TGCGCCAGCAGCACTAGCTCCTACGAGCAGTACTTC. Translated: CASSTSSYEQYF.

V usage is TRBV11-1 and J usage is TRBJ2-2; D is possibly TRBD1 (7 bases). V gave up 8 bases and J gave up 4 bases, with 17 bases separating them. Per germline, CDR1 SGHAT and CDR2 FQDESV (reference sequence). This CDR3 comprises 15 residues. CDR3 sequence (DNA): TGTGCCAGCCGTCGCAGGGGGGCATCCACCGGGGAGCTGTTTTTT. Translation: CASRRRGASTGELFF.

This clone was seen only a few times. The gene calls are TRBV14 and TRBJ2-1; the D gene is possibly TRBD1 (6 bases). V shed 2 bases and J shed 13 bases, with 15 bases lying between them. The CDR3 extends over 13 amino acids. Germline V CDR1 and CDR2: SGHDN, FVKESK. Here the CDR3 DNA reads TGTGCCAGCAGCCAAAGCCTACAGGGTCTACAGTTCTTC. As protein: CASSQSLQGLQFF.

V gene TRBV6-6 combines with J gene TRBJ1-2; D perhaps matches TRBD1 (5 bases). This CDR3 region has 15 residues. Germline CDR1 reads MNHNY; CDR2 reads SVGAGI (reference sequence). The V gene lost 6 bases and the J gene lost 8 bases, with 22 bases spanning the gap. The CDR3 DNA reads TGTGCCAGCAGCCGGCCGGGTCAGGGCCATCGAGGCTACACCTTC. Protein sequence: CASSRPGQGHRGYTF.

This clone was seen a single time. The chain recombines TRBV9 with TRBJ1-3; perhaps TRBD1 as D (5 bases). Germline V gene lookup returns CDR1 SGDLS and CDR2 YYNGEE. The CDR3 loop spans 15 amino acids. The germline V and J ends were trimmed by 5 bases and 0 bases, with 12 bases remaining between them. CDR3 in amino acids: CASSLRASSGNTIYF. CDR3 coding DNA: TGTGCCAGCAGTCTCAGGGCGAGCTCTGGAAACACCATATATTTT. The complete variable domain, with remaining parts taken from reference TRBV9 and TRBJ1-3, reads DSGVTQTPKHLITATGQRVTLRCSPRSGDLSVYWYQQSLDQGLQFLIQYYNGEERAKGNILERFSAQQFPDLHSELNLSSLELGDSALYFCASSLRASSGNTIYFGEGSWLTVV.

The chain carries TRBV10-1 and TRBJ2-3, with D possibly called TRBD1 or TRBD2 (5 bases each). V was shortened by 5 bases and J by 2 bases, with 11 bases between the two germline ends. Germline lookup yields CDR1 WNHNN and CDR2 SYGVQD (reference sequence). This CDR3 is built from 14 residues. The chain's CDR3 is CASSFPGPTDTQYF. CDR3 coding DNA: TGCGCCAGCAGTTTCCCGGGACCCACAGATACGCAGTATTTT.